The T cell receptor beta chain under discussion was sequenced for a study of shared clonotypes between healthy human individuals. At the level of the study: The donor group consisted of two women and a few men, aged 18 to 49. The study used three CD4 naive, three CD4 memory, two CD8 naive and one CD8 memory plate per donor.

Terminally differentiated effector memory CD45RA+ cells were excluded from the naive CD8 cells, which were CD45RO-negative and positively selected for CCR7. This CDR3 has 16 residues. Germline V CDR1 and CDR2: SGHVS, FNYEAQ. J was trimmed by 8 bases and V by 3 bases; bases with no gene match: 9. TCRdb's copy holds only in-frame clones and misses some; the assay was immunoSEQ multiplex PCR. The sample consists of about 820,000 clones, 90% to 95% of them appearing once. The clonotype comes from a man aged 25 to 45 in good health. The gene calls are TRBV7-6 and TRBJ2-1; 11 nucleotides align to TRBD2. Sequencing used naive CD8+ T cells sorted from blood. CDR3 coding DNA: TGTGCCAGCAGCTTTTCTATAGCGGGAGGGCCACATGAGCAGTTCTTC. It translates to CASSFSIAGGPHEQFF.